The next 26 T cell receptor beta chains were all read from a single sample in a study of T cell repertoires in breast cancer. Blocking oligonucleotides added to a second nested PCR suppressed unpaired genes. One entry per CDR3 protein, called by TCRdb with MiXCR from the emulsion pairing reads. The profile shows around 43,000 distinct CDR3 sequences, 45% to 50% of them singletons. Primers covering all TCR V genes were used in emulsion RT-PCR on CD8+ T cells. The sequenced sample consisted of CD8+ T cells. The receptor set was obtained from a pool of human donors with breast cancer or a healthy control (not recorded which).

This clonotype has more than one count but fewer than ten. V gene TRBV5-5 combines with J gene TRBJ1-1; 7 bases map to TRBD1. The CDR3 covers 13 residues. CDR1 and CDR2 from the germline V gene are SGHKS and YYEKEE (reference sequence). V was pared by 3 bases and J by 9 bases, with 8 bases of the junction left unmatched. DNA for the CDR3: TGTGCCAGCAGCTCCCCAGGGGGTACGAAAGCTTTCTTT. Translated: CASSSPGGTKAFF.

This clonotype has a handful of counts. The chain employs TRBV11-1 and TRBJ2-7, with a possible D match to TRBD2 (5 bases). Deletions cut 1 base from V and 8 bases from J, with 21 bases between. The CDR3 contains 16 residues. Looked up from germline, CDR1 is SGHAT and CDR2 is FQDESV (reference sequence). The CDR3 DNA is TGTGCCAGCAGCTTAGATGTGGGTAGCGAATCTACGAAGCAGTACTTC. Its protein is CASSLDVGSESTKQYF.

CDR3 in amino acids: CASNLRGTGGNTIYF. Here the CDR3 DNA reads TGTGCCAGCAATCTCAGGGGTACGGGAGGAAACACCATATATTTT. V gene TRBV27 combines with J gene TRBJ1-3; the D gene is possibly TRBD1 (6 bases). The CDR3 contains 15 residues. The V gene lost 7 bases and the J gene lost 4 bases, with 17 bases spanning the gap. In germline, CDR1 is MNHEY, CDR2 SMNVEV (reference sequence).

The chain joins TRBV11-3 to TRBJ2-3; a possible D gene is TRBD1 (5 bases). The CDR3 consists of 13 residues. Germline CDR1 SGHNT, CDR2 YENEEA. The V end was cut by 5 bases, the J end by 4 bases, with 10 bases between. The CDR3 sequence is CASSLTTADTQYF. The DNA for the CDR3 is TGTGCCAGCAGCCTGACGACAGCAGATACGCAGTATTTT.

The table lists this clonotype with a few counts. The chain is built from TRBV20-1 and TRBJ2-5; 9 positions match TRBD2. CDR1 DFQATT and CDR2 SNEGSKA come from the germline V gene (reference sequence). The CDR3 sequence is 14 residues long. The V gene end was trimmed by 5 bases and the J gene end by 5 bases; junction bases not matched to a gene: 9. CDR3 nucleotides: TGCAGTGCTCGACTGACTAGCGGAGGGGAGACCCAGTACTTC. This encodes CSARLTSGGETQYF.

This clonotype showed up just a few times. The gene calls are TRBV20-1 and TRBJ1-1, with TRBD1 matching over 8 bases. Looked up from germline, CDR1 is DFQATT and CDR2 is SNEGSKA (reference sequence). V lost 3 bases and J lost 4; bases outside the gene matches: 7. This CDR3 is 14 amino acids long. The CDR3 bases are TGCAGTGCTAGGACACCAGGGGGCTTCACTGAAGCTTTCTTT. Its translation is CSARTPGGFTEAFF.

Ten or more counts support this clonotype. V gene TRBV20-1 combines with J gene TRBJ2-3; maybe TRBD2 (5 bases). This CDR3 contains 11 residues. Germline V CDR1 and CDR2: DFQATT, SNEGSKA (reference sequence). The CDR3 spells CGLASTDTQYF. The DNA for the CDR3 is TGCGGACTCGCTAGCACAGATACGCAGTATTTT.

As DNA, the CDR3 is TGTGCCAGCAGGAGCTCTGGAAACACCATATATTTT. Protein: CASRSSGNTIYF. This chain joins TRBV25-1 and TRBJ1-3, with D unresolved. Germline CDR1 and CDR2: MGHDK and SYGVNS. There are 12 residues in the CDR3. V was shortened by 6 bases and J by 0 bases, with 3 bases between the two germline ends.

This chain joins TRBV2 and TRBJ2-3; D remains unclear. Germline V gene data show CDR1 as SNHLY and CDR2 as FYNNEI. Trimming removed 6 bases from V and 2 bases from J, with 9 bases in between. CDR3 length: 13 amino acids. This CDR3 reads CASRIKYTDTQYF. CDR3 bases: TGTGCCAGCAGAATAAAGTACACAGATACGCAGTATTTT.

V and J are TRBV27 and TRBJ2-7, with 9 positions matching TRBD2. Germline assignment: CDR1 MNHEY and CDR2 SMNVEV (reference sequence). The CDR3 spans 14 residues. Trimming took 5 bases from V and 5 from J; bases not matched to a gene: 7. CDR3 in amino acids: CASSRSGSSHEQYF. CDR3 DNA: TGTGCCAGCAGTCGTAGCGGGAGTTCCCACGAGCAGTACTTC.

As to this clonotype: At one end the junction does not follow the germline gene, possibly because of a read error. The J gene is TRBJ1-4, the V gene TRBV9; TRBD1 might be the D (5 bases). In germline, CDR1 is SGDLS, CDR2 YYNGEE. The CDR3 is 14 amino acids. The DNA of the CDR3 is TGTGTCAGCAGCGCGGGGCAGGGCTATGAAAAACTGTTTTTT. This gives the protein CVSSAGQGYEKLFF.

The chain is built from TRBV12-3 or TRBV12-4 and TRBJ2-5, with TRBD1 matching 8 bases. V dropped 4 bases and J dropped 10; count of bases not matched to a gene: 8. The CDR3 runs to 13 residues. The CDR3 nucleotides are TGTGCCAGCAGTTGGGGGACAGGCCGTAGCCAGTACTTC. Translated: CASSWGTGRSQYF.

The chain uses TRBV5-1 and TRBJ1-2; D not certain. The CDR3 totals 14 residues. The ends were cut back, 1 base at V and 1 base at J, with 8 bases in the middle. CDR1 and CDR2 from the germline V gene are SGHRS and YFSETQ. In DNA, the CDR3 is TGCGCCAGCAGCTTGAGTCTGGGTAACTATGGCTACACCTTC. Translated: CASSLSLGNYGYTF.

This clonotype appeared a few times. This chain links TRBV2 with TRBJ2-7; possible D gene TRBD2, 6 bases. Germline CDR1 reads SNHLY; CDR2 reads FYNNEI. The CDR3 covers 14 residues. V lost 6 bases to trimming and J lost 2 bases, with 14 bases between them. The CDR3 region has the DNA TGTGCCAGCAGGACCGGGACTGGCACCTACGAGCAGTACTTC. This translates into CASRTGTGTYEQYF.

The chain is built from TRBV19 and TRBJ1-1; 7 bases are a match to TRBD1. With 4 bases clipped from V and 7 bases from J, the junction kept 6 bases outside the gene matches. The CDR3 loop spans 13 amino acids. CDR1 and CDR2 (germline): LNHDA, SQIVND (reference sequence). CDR3 sequence (DNA): TGTGCCAGTAGTAATGACAGGGTGGGTGAAGCTTTCTTT. It encodes CASSNDRVGEAFF. Variable domain in full (rest from reference TRBV19 and TRBJ1-1): DGGITQSPKYLFRKEGQNVTLSCEQNLNHDAMYWYRQDPGQGLRLIYYSQIVNDFQKGDIAEGYSVSREKKESFPLTVTSAQKNPTAFYLCASSNDRVGEAFFGQGTRLTVV.

This clonotype has more than one count but fewer than ten. This rearrangement joins TRBV3-1 to TRBJ2-5, with D perhaps TRBD1 (5 bases). This CDR3 has 14 residues. Trimming removed 1 base at V and 1 base at J, with 7 bases between. Germline CDR1 is LGHDT and CDR2 is YNNKEL (reference sequence). This CDR3 reads CASSQAQGQETQYF. In DNA, the CDR3 is TGTGCCAGCAGCCAAGCCCAGGGCCAAGAGACCCAGTACTTC.

J is TRBJ1-1 and V is TRBV3-1, with 7 bases lining up with TRBD1. This CDR3 region has 14 residues. V shed 5 bases, J shed 5 bases, and the junction held 8 bases outside the gene matches. Germline values: CDR1 LGHDT, CDR2 YNNKEL (reference sequence). CDR3 residues: CASSFNRGETEAFF. Written as DNA, the CDR3 is TGTGCCAGCAGCTTTAACAGGGGAGAGACTGAAGCTTTCTTT.

This clonotype has a single count. The chain is built from TRBV2 and TRBJ2-1, with 8 bases aligning to TRBD2. Germline CDR1 is SNHLY and CDR2 is FYNNEI. This CDR3 is built from 14 residues. The V gene end was trimmed by 4 bases and the J gene end by 11 bases; junction bases not matched to a gene: 10. CDR3 region: CASSVAGGGDKQFF. The CDR3 nucleotides read TGTGCCAGCAGTGTCGCGGGGGGTGGGGATAAGCAGTTCTTC.

Turning to this clonotype: A read error may produce the germline difference seen at one junction end. This rearrangement joins TRBV6-1 to TRBJ2-5; D is unclear. CDR3 length equals 14 residues. Germline CDR1 MNHNS, CDR2 SASEGT. The CDR3 nucleotides are TGTGCCAGCAGTCGGCCGGGCCCTCGAGAGGCCCAGTACTTC. Protein: CASSRPGPREAQYF.

This chain uses TRBV3-1 with TRBJ1-2; D unresolved. CDR1 LGHDT and CDR2 YNNKEL come from the germline V gene (reference sequence). This CDR3 region has 13 residues. V lost 0 bases and J lost 6, with 8 bases in between. The CDR3 DNA follows: TGTGCCAGCAGCCAAGAGGCCTTCCATGGCTACACCTTC. It codes for CASSQEAFHGYTF.

This clonotype was seen a handful of times. In nucleotides, the CDR3 is TGTGCCAGCAGCACAGAGGCAGGGGGAAGCACAGATACGCAGTATTTT. Its translation: CASSTEAGGSTDTQYF. The V call is TRBV6-1, the J call TRBJ2-3; 7 bases agree with TRBD1. Germline V gene lookup returns CDR1 MNHNS and CDR2 SASEGT. This CDR3 has 16 amino acids. Germline trimming cut 6 bases from V and 0 bases from J; bases unmatched to any gene: 9.

This clonotype was counted ten times or more. The chain joins TRBV7-6 to TRBJ1-1; D gene uncertain. CDR3 length equals 15 residues. Per germline, CDR1 SGHVS and CDR2 FNYEAQ. Trimming shortened V by 5 bases and J by 1 base, and 14 bases separated the two germline ends. CDR3 loop: CASSPRRLGNTEAFF. CDR3 DNA sequence: TGTGCCAGCAGCCCAAGAAGACTCGGGAACACTGAAGCTTTCTTT.

This clonotype was counted a few times. The V gene is TRBV4-1, the J gene TRBJ1-5, with D unclear. The V gene lost 1 base and the J gene lost 6 bases, with 13 bases spanning the gap. CDR1 is MGHRA and CDR2 is YSYEKL in the germline V gene. CDR3 size: 15 residues. CDR3 bases: TGCGCCAGCAGCCAAGTGAACGTGATAAGTCAGCCCCAGCATTTT. Protein product: CASSQVNVISQPQHF.

The chain links TRBV20-1 to TRBJ1-1; possible D gene TRBD1, 5 bases. The V gene's germline CDR1 is DFQATT and CDR2 SNEGSKA (reference sequence). Deletions cut 0 bases from V and 1 base from J, with 12 bases between. The CDR3 runs to 15 residues. CDR3 protein: CSARDLGRKNTEAFF. In DNA, the CDR3 is TGCAGTGCTAGAGATTTGGGACGGAAGAACACTGAAGCTTTCTTT.

There are a few counts of this clonotype. The DNA for the CDR3 is TGTGCCAGCAGCTTAGCGAAGGCGACAGATACGCAGTATTTT. Its protein product is CASSLAKATDTQYF. The chain links TRBV7-9 to TRBJ2-3; D not certain. Trimming cost V 0 bases and J 3 bases, with 7 bases left between them. Germline CDR1 and CDR2: SEHNR and FQNEAQ (reference sequence). This CDR3 has 14 residues.

This clonotype was seen only a few times. The V gene is TRBV7-9, the J gene TRBJ1-2; 9 bases match TRBD1. Germline-derived CDR1 and CDR2 are SEHNR and FQNEAQ (reference sequence). The CDR3 has 14 amino acids. V lost 5 bases to trimming and J lost 6 bases; unmatched junction nucleotides: 7. The CDR3 DNA follows: TGTGCCAGCAGCGCCGGGACAGGGAGACATGGCTACACCTTC. Amino acids: CASSAGTGRHGYTF.